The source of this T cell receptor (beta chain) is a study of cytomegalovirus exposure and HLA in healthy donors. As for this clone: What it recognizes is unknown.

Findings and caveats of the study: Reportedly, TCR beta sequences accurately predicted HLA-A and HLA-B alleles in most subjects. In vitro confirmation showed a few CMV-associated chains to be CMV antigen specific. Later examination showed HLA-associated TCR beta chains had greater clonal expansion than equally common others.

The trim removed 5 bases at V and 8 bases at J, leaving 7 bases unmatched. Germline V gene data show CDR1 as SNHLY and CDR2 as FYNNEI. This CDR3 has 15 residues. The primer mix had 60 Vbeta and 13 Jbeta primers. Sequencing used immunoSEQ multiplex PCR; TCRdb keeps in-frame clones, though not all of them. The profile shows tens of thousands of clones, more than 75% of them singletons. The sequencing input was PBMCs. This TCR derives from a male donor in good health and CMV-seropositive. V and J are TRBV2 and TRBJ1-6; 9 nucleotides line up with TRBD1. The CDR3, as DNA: TGTGCCAGCAGTCTTACCGGGACAGGGCATTCACCCCTCCACTTT. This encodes CASSLTGTGHSPLHF.